Listed here is a single TCR beta chain. This entry belongs to a study of blood T cell repertoires in COVID-19. Across the whole study: In each case, the material was cDNA or gDNA derived from T cells, B-cell-depleted T cells, or PBMCs.

Assay used: immunoSEQ multiplex PCR; TCRdb lists only in-frame clones, some missing. The sample holds 85,000 to 90,000 clones; about 91% are singletons and the top ten take approximately 2.3%. This receptor was identified in a human donor with active COVID-19. The donor label of this sample is uncertain. The sample taken for sequencing was peripheral blood.

The CDR3 loop reads CASSLGTGGARYGYTF. The CDR3, as DNA: TGTGCCAGCTCACTAGGCACAGGGGGCGCGAGGTATGGCTACACCTTC. This chain links TRBV18 with TRBJ1-2, with 9 bases that match TRBD1. After removal of 4 bases from V and 5 bases from J, the junction contained 11 bases not matched to a gene. Germline lookup yields CDR1 KGHSH and CDR2 LQKENI. The CDR3 is made up of 16 amino acids.